A selection of T cell receptor beta chains follows, all from one sample in a study of cytomegalovirus exposure and HLA in healthy donors. Repertoires were generated with immunoSEQ multiplex PCR, while TCRdb's copy carries only in-frame clones and drops some. Of approximately 150,000 clones listed, roughly two thirds are singletons. Sample: PBMCs. These receptors were taken from a woman in her twenties or thirties in good health and CMV-seronegative. Each CDR3 is given with its conserved first and last residue. D genes are given only for firm matches. Clone size is stated in some rows and not others, as once, few, many or a class when expanded.

v_gene: TRBV6-5
d_gene: -
abundance: -
j_gene: TRBJ1-2
CDR3nt: TGTGCCAGCAGTTACGTACAGGGCTATGGCTACACCTTC
CDR3aa: CASSYVQGYGYTF

v_gene: TRBV7-8
d_gene: TRBD2
abundance: -
j_gene: TRBJ2-1
CDR3nt: TGTGCCAGCAGCTTAGATCCTAGCGGGAGGGCGGGTGAGCAGTTCTTC
CDR3aa: CASSLDPSGRAGEQFF

v_gene: TRBV9
d_gene: TRBD1
abundance: -
j_gene: TRBJ2-2
CDR3nt: TGTGCCAGCAGCGTTTACCGGGACAGGGAGGCCGGGGAGCTGTTTTTT
CDR3aa: CASSVYRDREAGELFF

v_gene: TRBV19
d_gene: TRBD1
abundance: few
j_gene: TRBJ1-4
CDR3nt: TGTGCCAGCAGGGGGTCCGGACAGATTAATGAAAAACTGTTTTTT
CDR3aa: CASRGSGQINEKLFF

v_gene: TRBV7-9
d_gene: TRBD1
abundance: -
j_gene: TRBJ1-2
CDR3nt: TGTGCCAGCGCCAGGGGGCTGAACTATGGCTACACCTTC
CDR3aa: CASARGLNYGYTF

v_gene: TRBV28
d_gene: TRBD1
abundance: few
j_gene: TRBJ1-2
CDR3nt: TGTGCCAGCAGCACTTCGAGGGGGCCCGTCTATGGCTACACCTTC
CDR3aa: CASSTSRGPVYGYTF

v_gene: TRBV7-9
d_gene: -
abundance: -
j_gene: TRBJ2-3
CDR3nt: TGTGCCAGCAGCCCCCCGGTAGGGGCGGGCGGGGAAAATACGCAGTATTTT
CDR3aa: CASSPPVGAGGENTQYF

v_gene: TRBV28
d_gene: TRBD1
abundance: -
j_gene: TRBJ1-5
CDR3nt: TGTGCCAGCAGGTCTTCGGGGGACAGGGTTAGGCCCCAGCATTTT
CDR3aa: CASRSSGDRVRPQHF

v_gene: TRBV6-6
d_gene: TRBD2
abundance: -
j_gene: TRBJ2-7
CDR3nt: TGTGCCAGCAGTTACAACCAGCGGGAGGGACCCTACGAGCAGTACTTC
CDR3aa: CASSYNQREGPYEQYF

v_gene: TRBV29-1
d_gene: TRBD2
abundance: few
j_gene: TRBJ2-1
CDR3nt: TGCAGCGTTGTAAGGCTAGCGGAATACAATGAGCAGTTCTTC
CDR3aa: CSVVRLAEYNEQFF

v_gene: TRBV27
d_gene: -
abundance: few
j_gene: TRBJ2-7
CDR3nt: TGTGCCAGCAGTTTAAGGGGGAATACCTACGAGCAGTACTTC
CDR3aa: CASSLRGNTYEQYF

v_gene: TRBV29-1
d_gene: TRBD1
abundance: -
j_gene: TRBJ1-1
CDR3nt: TGCAGCGCTGGGACAGCGAACACTGAAGCTTTCTTT
CDR3aa: CSAGTANTEAFF

v_gene: TRBV29-1
d_gene: -
abundance: -
j_gene: TRBJ1-2
CDR3nt: TGCAGCGTCGCGGGACCTAGGGGACTCTATGGCTACACCTTC
CDR3aa: CSVAGPRGLYGYTF

v_gene: TRBV7-9
d_gene: TRBD1
abundance: -
j_gene: TRBJ2-5
CDR3nt: TGTGCCAGCAGCTCATATACAGGGGGGGAGACCCAGTACTTC
CDR3aa: CASSSYTGGETQYF

v_gene: TRBV6-5
d_gene: -
abundance: -
j_gene: TRBJ2-5
CDR3nt: TGTGCCAGCAGCCAAGCAGGGATCACAGAGACCCAGTACTTC
CDR3aa: CASSQAGITETQYF

v_gene: TRBV11-1
d_gene: -
abundance: -
j_gene: TRBJ2-3
CDR3nt: TGTGCCAGCAGCCCCTCAGATACGCAGTATTTT
CDR3aa: CASSPSDTQYF

v_gene: TRBV7-2
d_gene: -
abundance: -
j_gene: TRBJ2-3
CDR3nt: TGTGCCAGCAGCTTCCCGAGCACAGATACGCAGTATTTT
CDR3aa: CASSFPSTDTQYF

v_gene: TRBV5-1
d_gene: -
abundance: -
j_gene: TRBJ2-1
CDR3nt: TGCGCCAGCAGCACCAGGGTCGGCTCCTACAATGAGCAGTTCTTC
CDR3aa: CASSTRVGSYNEQFF

v_gene: TRBV9
d_gene: -
abundance: -
j_gene: TRBJ2-7
CDR3nt: TGTGCCAGCAGCGTAGGTGTCGGGAGCTACGAGCAGTACTTC
CDR3aa: CASSVGVGSYEQYF

v_gene: TRBV4-1
d_gene: TRBD1
abundance: once
j_gene: TRBJ1-2
CDR3nt: TGCGCCAGCAGCCAATCGGGACAGAATAACTATGGCTACACCTTC
CDR3aa: CASSQSGQNNYGYTF

v_gene: TRBV18
d_gene: TRBD1
abundance: few
j_gene: TRBJ1-1
CDR3nt: TGTGCCAGCTCACCCAACAGGGGAAGGACTGAAGCTTTCTTT
CDR3aa: CASSPNRGRTEAFF

v_gene: TRBV15
d_gene: -
abundance: -
j_gene: TRBJ1-1
CDR3nt: TGTGCCACCAGCCCCTCAGGGGTTACTGAAGCTTTCTTT
CDR3aa: CATSPSGVTEAFF

v_gene: TRBV11-1
d_gene: TRBD1
abundance: -
j_gene: TRBJ1-6
CDR3nt: TGTGCCAGCAGGGACCGGGACAGGGATAATTCACCCCTCCACTTT
CDR3aa: CASRDRDRDNSPLHF

v_gene: TRBV10-3
d_gene: TRBD1
abundance: -
j_gene: TRBJ1-5
CDR3nt: TGTGCCATCAGCCCGGGACAGAATCAGCCCCAGCATTTT
CDR3aa: CAISPGQNQPQHF

v_gene: TRBV4-3
d_gene: -
abundance: few
j_gene: TRBJ1-5
CDR3nt: TGCGCCAGCAGCCAAGATCTGCGGTTGGGCAATCAGCCCCAGCATTTT
CDR3aa: CASSQDLRLGNQPQHF

v_gene: TRBV7-3
d_gene: TRBD2
abundance: -
j_gene: TRBJ2-1
CDR3nt: TGTGCCAGCAGCCCTCGCGGGGGCGGGGGGGAATACAATGAGCAGTTCTTC
CDR3aa: CASSPRGGGGEYNEQFF

v_gene: TRBV7-2
d_gene: -
abundance: few
j_gene: TRBJ1-5
CDR3nt: TGTGCCAGCAGCCTACAGGGTGCGAATCAGCCCCAGCATTTT
CDR3aa: CASSLQGANQPQHF

v_gene: TRBV10-3
d_gene: TRBD2
abundance: -
j_gene: TRBJ2-1
CDR3nt: TGTGCCATCAGTGAGCCTATCTCCGGGACTAGCGGTTACAATGAGCAGTTCTTC
CDR3aa: CAISEPISGTSGYNEQFF

v_gene: TRBV15
d_gene: TRBD1
abundance: -
j_gene: TRBJ2-5
CDR3nt: TGTGCCACCAGCAGCAACGCCGGGACAGGACCCTCAACCCAGTACTTC
CDR3aa: CATSSNAGTGPSTQYF

v_gene: TRBV7-9
d_gene: -
abundance: -
j_gene: TRBJ1-3
CDR3nt: TGTGCCAGCAGCTCAAACTTTTTTGGAAACACCATATATTTT
CDR3aa: CASSSNFFGNTIYF

v_gene: TRBV10-3
d_gene: TRBD2
abundance: few
j_gene: TRBJ2-5
CDR3nt: TGTGCCATCTGGGGGGGAGGGTACCAAGAGACCCAGTACTTC
CDR3aa: CAIWGGGYQETQYF

v_gene: TRBV10-1
d_gene: -
abundance: -
j_gene: TRBJ1-1
CDR3nt: TGCGCCAGCAGTGAGCTGTTGGAAGCTTTCTTT
CDR3aa: CASSELLEAFF

v_gene: TRBV10-3
d_gene: TRBD2
abundance: -
j_gene: TRBJ2-7
CDR3nt: TGTGCCACCAAGGGACTAGCTCCGAACGAGCAGTACTTC
CDR3aa: CATKGLAPNEQYF

v_gene: TRBV18
d_gene: -
abundance: -
j_gene: TRBJ1-1
CDR3nt: TGTGCCAGCTCACCACGTCCGGGAATGAACACTGAAGCTTTCTTT
CDR3aa: CASSPRPGMNTEAFF

v_gene: TRBV7-2
d_gene: TRBD1
abundance: -
j_gene: TRBJ2-7
CDR3nt: TGTGCCAGCAGTTTAACCGGGACAGGGACCTACGAGCAGTACTTC
CDR3aa: CASSLTGTGTYEQYF

v_gene: TRBV10-3
d_gene: -
abundance: -
j_gene: TRBJ1-2
CDR3nt: TGTGCCATCAGTGAGCGCCCCAGGGCTGGCTACACCTTC
CDR3aa: CAISERPRAGYTF

v_gene: TRBV19
d_gene: -
abundance: -
j_gene: TRBJ1-4
CDR3nt: TGTGCCACGTCCTGGCAGATGTATGAAAAACTGTTTTTT
CDR3aa: CATSWQMYEKLFF

v_gene: TRBV28
d_gene: TRBD1
abundance: -
j_gene: TRBJ1-2
CDR3nt: TGTGCCAGCAGTTTCGGACAGGGGGGTCTCTATGGCTACACCTTC
CDR3aa: CASSFGQGGLYGYTF

v_gene: TRBV9
d_gene: -
abundance: -
j_gene: TRBJ2-3
CDR3nt: TGTGCCAGCAGCGTAGGACTAGAAGGGGATACGCAGTATTTT
CDR3aa: CASSVGLEGDTQYF

v_gene: TRBV27
d_gene: TRBD1
abundance: -
j_gene: TRBJ1-5
CDR3nt: TGTGCCAGCAGTCTACGGACAGGGGGTAATCAGCCCCAGCATTTT
CDR3aa: CASSLRTGGNQPQHF

v_gene: TRBV7-7
d_gene: -
abundance: once
j_gene: TRBJ2-5
CDR3nt: TGTGCTAGCAGCTGGACATATCAAGAGACCCAGTACTTC
CDR3aa: CASSWTYQETQYF

v_gene: TRBV27
d_gene: TRBD2
abundance: -
j_gene: TRBJ2-7
CDR3nt: TGTGCCAGCAGTGCGGGACTAGCGGGGTGGTACGAGCAGTACTTC
CDR3aa: CASSAGLAGWYEQYF

v_gene: TRBV27
d_gene: -
abundance: -
j_gene: TRBJ1-1
CDR3nt: TGTGCCAGCAGTTTAGGCGGTCCCGGGGCTGAAGCTTTCTTT
CDR3aa: CASSLGGPGAEAFF

v_gene: TRBV2
d_gene: -
abundance: -
j_gene: TRBJ1-1
CDR3nt: TGTGCCAGCAGTTTCCACAGCACTGAAGCTTTCTTT
CDR3aa: CASSFHSTEAFF

v_gene: TRBV19
d_gene: TRBD2
abundance: -
j_gene: TRBJ2-7
CDR3nt: TGTGCCAGTAGTGCCGGGGGGGCCTACGAGCAGTACTTC
CDR3aa: CASSAGGAYEQYF

v_gene: TRBV4-3
d_gene: -
abundance: -
j_gene: TRBJ2-7
CDR3nt: TGCGCCAGCAGCCAAAACGGGGTCATGGACGAGCAGTACTTC
CDR3aa: CASSQNGVMDEQYF

v_gene: TRBV7-7
d_gene: -
abundance: -
j_gene: TRBJ2-5
CDR3nt: TGTGCCAGCAGCTTAGAGGCCGGGGAGACCCAGTACTTC
CDR3aa: CASSLEAGETQYF

v_gene: TRBV7-9
d_gene: TRBD1
abundance: once
j_gene: TRBJ2-7
CDR3nt: TGTGCCAGCACCAGAGGGGGCCGGATCCTTTACGAGCAGTACTTC
CDR3aa: CASTRGGRILYEQYF

v_gene: TRBV5-4
d_gene: TRBD1
abundance: -
j_gene: TRBJ2-2
CDR3nt: TGTGCCAGCAGCTCCAAGACAGGGGCGAACACCGGGGAGCTGTTTTTT
CDR3aa: CASSSKTGANTGELFF

v_gene: TRBV28
d_gene: -
abundance: -
j_gene: TRBJ1-1
CDR3nt: TGCGCGGCCGGGGAGGGCGACACTGAAGCTTTCTTT
CDR3aa: CAAGEGDTEAFF

v_gene: TRBV6-5
d_gene: TRBD2
abundance: -
j_gene: TRBJ2-5
CDR3nt: TGTGCCAGCAGTCGACTGCGGGGGTGGACAGAGACCCAGTACTTC
CDR3aa: CASSRLRGWTETQYF

v_gene: TRBV4-2
d_gene: -
abundance: few
j_gene: TRBJ1-3
CDR3nt: TGTGCCAGCAGCCAAGTTGGTGGCATCCTTGGAAACACCATATATTTT
CDR3aa: CASSQVGGILGNTIYF

v_gene: TRBV19
d_gene: -
abundance: -
j_gene: TRBJ1-6
CDR3nt: TGTGCCAGTAGTAGGGGCCGTAATTCACCCCTCCACTTT
CDR3aa: CASSRGRNSPLHF

v_gene: TRBV4-1
d_gene: TRBD1
abundance: -
j_gene: TRBJ1-6
CDR3nt: TGCGCCAGCAGCTTTCAAGGACAGGGGAATTCACCCCTCCACTTT
CDR3aa: CASSFQGQGNSPLHF

v_gene: TRBV6-4
d_gene: -
abundance: once
j_gene: TRBJ2-3
CDR3nt: TGTGCCAGCAGACAGAGCGGGACAGATACGCAGTATTTT
CDR3aa: CASRQSGTDTQYF

v_gene: TRBV7-3
d_gene: TRBD2
abundance: -
j_gene: TRBJ2-3
CDR3nt: TGTGCCAGCAGCTTAGAGGGGACTAGCGGAGTACTAAGCACAGATACGCAGTATTTT
CDR3aa: CASSLEGTSGVLSTDTQYF

v_gene: TRBV28
d_gene: TRBD2
abundance: -
j_gene: TRBJ2-2
CDR3nt: TGTGCCAGCAGCCCAACAGCGGGAGTTCCCGGGGAGCTGTTTTTT
CDR3aa: CASSPTAGVPGELFF

v_gene: TRBV27
d_gene: TRBD1
abundance: -
j_gene: TRBJ2-7
CDR3nt: TGTGCCAGCAGTGCACGGGACAGGGCCTACGAGCAGTACTTC
CDR3aa: CASSARDRAYEQYF

v_gene: TRBV7-3
d_gene: TRBD2
abundance: -
j_gene: TRBJ2-2
CDR3nt: TGTGCCAGCAGCTCCCCTCGGGAGGGTGAGACCGGGGAGCTGTTTTTT
CDR3aa: CASSSPREGETGELFF

v_gene: TRBV5-1
d_gene: TRBD1
abundance: few
j_gene: TRBJ1-4
CDR3nt: TGCGCCAGCAGGAGGGACAGTACAAATGAAAAACTGTTTTTT
CDR3aa: CASRRDSTNEKLFF